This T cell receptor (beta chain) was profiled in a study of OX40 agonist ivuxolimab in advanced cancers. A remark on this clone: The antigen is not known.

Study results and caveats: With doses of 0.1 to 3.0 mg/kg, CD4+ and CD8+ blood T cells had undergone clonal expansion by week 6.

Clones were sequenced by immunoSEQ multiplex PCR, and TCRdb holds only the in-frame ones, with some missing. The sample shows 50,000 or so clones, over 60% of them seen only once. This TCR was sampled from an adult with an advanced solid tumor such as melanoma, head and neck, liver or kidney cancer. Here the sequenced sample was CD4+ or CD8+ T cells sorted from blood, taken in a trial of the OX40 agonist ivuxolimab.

The CDR3 loop is CAWSTGTSRFF. The CDR3 nucleotides read TGTGCCTGGAGTACCGGGACTAGTAGATTCTTC. The chain uses TRBV30 and TRBJ2-1, with 8 bases that match TRBD2. V shed 2 bases, J shed 16 bases, and the junction held 7 bases outside the gene matches. This CDR3 spans 11 amino acids. CDR1 and CDR2 (germline): GTSNPN, SVGIG (reference sequence).